The rows below give T cell receptor beta chains drawn from one sample of a study of CD8+CD57+ T cells in acquired aplastic anemia. Via MiXCR, TCRdb re-called the reads, giving one row per CDR3 protein. The sample comprises a few hundred thousand distinct CDR3 sequences, 82% of which are singletons, and 35% to 50% rests with the top ten. Sequenced: sorted CD4+, CD8+, or CD8+CD57+ T cells (not recorded which) from PBMCs. Receptor source: a human donor with aplastic anemia. Each CDR3 is given without its conserved first and last residue. Size is omitted from some rows. Given values are once, few, many or a class for expanded clones.

clone_size | v_call | cdr3_aa
few | TRBV7-9 | ASSPGTGADTDT
once | TRBV7-9 | ASSNERETQNFGF
NA | TRBV7-9 | ASSGDRKGSTDKF
NA | TRBV5-4 | ASSLELAGGLDEQF
NA | TRBV10-3 | AISDSYRDRENSPLH
few | TRBV5-5 | ASSLERGGHTQY
NA | TRBV10-3 | AISESGGGAPPCSYEQY
NA | TRBV7-9 | ASSSSDTQYFGPY
NA | TRBV7-2 | ASSSGVTGGQFGYT
NA | TRBV2 | ASGEGDPDTQYFGPG
NA | TRBV5-5 | ASSPVEGNTGELF
NA | TRBV5-4 | ASSFNSARDSRYNEQF
NA | TRBV7-9 | ASSSTGYYEQY
once | TRBV15 | ASSGSWGQNEQY
NA | TRBV15 | ATSRGDGPNTGELF
NA | TRBV7-2 | ASSWQRSGGGDQQF
few | TRBV2 | ASSTGTGARGELF
NA | TRBV7-2 | ASSLGEGADTPPLH
NA | TRBV9 | ASGVAGDTESYD
NA | TRBV28 | ASSLKQGRQPQH
NA | TRBV11-2 | ASSLGGGPYEAF
once | TRBV7-3 | ASRGIPPDTEA
NA | TRBV5-1 | ASSLRLADNSGAI
NA | TRBV5-1 | ASSLYQGVGEQY
NA | TRBV10-3 | ATFQWAEEPLH
NA | TRBV9 | ASSGRGLDKQQY
NA | TRBV10-3 | AISSSDRVYEQY
NA | TRBV19 | ASSITRAGEEAQY
NA | TRBV9 | ASSEEVGPTES
NA | TRBV5-2 | SSNCTGVDYEQF
NA | TRBV2 | TSGEAVTDTQY
NA | TRBV7-8 | ASSEGGRGVNTEAF
many | TRBV6-9 | ASSPTIQGAPTYEQY